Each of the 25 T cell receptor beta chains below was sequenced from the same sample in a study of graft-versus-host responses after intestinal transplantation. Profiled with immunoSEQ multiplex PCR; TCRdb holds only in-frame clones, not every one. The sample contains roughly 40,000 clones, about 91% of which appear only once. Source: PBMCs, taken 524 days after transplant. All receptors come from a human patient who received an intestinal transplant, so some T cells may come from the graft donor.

DNA for the CDR3: TGTGCCAGCAGCCCTTTTCCCCCCCAACAGGGAGGCGGCTACGAGCAGTACTTC. Its protein product is CASSPFPPQQGGGYEQYF. The chain is built from TRBV7-9 and TRBJ2-7; the D gene could be TRBD1 or TRBD2 (6 bases each). This CDR3 is built from 18 residues. The germline V and J ends were trimmed by 5 bases and 3 bases, with 26 bases remaining between them. Germline V gene sequence: CDR1 SEHNR, CDR2 FQNEAQ (reference sequence).

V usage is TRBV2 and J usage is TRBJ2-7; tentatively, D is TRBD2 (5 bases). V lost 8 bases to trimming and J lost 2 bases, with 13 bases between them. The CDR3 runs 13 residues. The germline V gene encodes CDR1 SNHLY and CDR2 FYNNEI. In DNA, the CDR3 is TGTGCCAGCGGCGGGTGGGTCCCCTACGAGCAGTACTTC. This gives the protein CASGGWVPYEQYF. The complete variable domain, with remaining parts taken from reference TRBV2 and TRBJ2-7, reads EPEVTQTPSHQVTQMGQEVILRCVPISNHLYFYWYRQILGQKVEFLVSFYNNEISEKSEIFDDQFSVERPDGSNFTLKIRSTKLEDSAMYFCASGGWVPYEQYFGPGTRLTVT.

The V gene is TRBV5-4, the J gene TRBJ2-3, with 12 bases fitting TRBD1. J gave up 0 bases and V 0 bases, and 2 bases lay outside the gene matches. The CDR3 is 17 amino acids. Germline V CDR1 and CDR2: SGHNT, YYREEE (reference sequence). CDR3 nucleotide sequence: TGTGCCAGCAGCTTGGGGGGACAGGGGGCTAGCACAGATACGCAGTATTTT. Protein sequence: CASSLGGQGASTDTQYF.

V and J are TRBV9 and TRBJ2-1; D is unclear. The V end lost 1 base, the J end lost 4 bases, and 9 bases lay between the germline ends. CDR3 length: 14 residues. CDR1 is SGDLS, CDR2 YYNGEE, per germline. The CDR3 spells CASSVTDGYNEQFF. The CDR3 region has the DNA TGTGCCAGCAGCGTAACTGACGGTTACAATGAGCAGTTCTTC.

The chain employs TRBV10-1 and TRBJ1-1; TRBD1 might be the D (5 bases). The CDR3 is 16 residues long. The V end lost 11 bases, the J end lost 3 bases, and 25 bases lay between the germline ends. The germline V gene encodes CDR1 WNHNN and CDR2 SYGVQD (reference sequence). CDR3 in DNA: TGCGCCCCTGGCGGGACTACGGTCGAAACGGACACTGAAGCTTTCTTT. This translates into CAPGGTTVETDTEAFF.

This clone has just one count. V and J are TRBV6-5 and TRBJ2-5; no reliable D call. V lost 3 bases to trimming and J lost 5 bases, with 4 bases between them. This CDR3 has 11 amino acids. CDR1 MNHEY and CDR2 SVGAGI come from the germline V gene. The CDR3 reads CASSYGETQYF. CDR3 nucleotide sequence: TGTGCCAGCAGTTATGGGGAGACCCAGTACTTC.

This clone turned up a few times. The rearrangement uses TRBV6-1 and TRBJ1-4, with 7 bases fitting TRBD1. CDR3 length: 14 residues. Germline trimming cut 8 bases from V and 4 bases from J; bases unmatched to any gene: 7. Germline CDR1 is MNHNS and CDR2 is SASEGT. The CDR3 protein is CASATGDVNEKLFF. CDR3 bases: TGTGCCAGCGCCACAGGGGACGTTAATGAAAAACTGTTTTTT.

The CDR3 nucleotides are TGCGCCAGCAGCCAAGTGGGACTAGCGGGAGGTTCCTACAATGAGCAGTTCTTC. It codes for CASSQVGLAGGSYNEQFF. V usage is TRBV4-1 and J usage is TRBJ2-1; 15 bases are a match to TRBD2. The CDR3 is 18 residues long. CDR1 is MGHRA and CDR2 is YSYEKL in the germline V gene. J gave up 1 base and V 1 base, and 2 bases lay outside the gene matches.

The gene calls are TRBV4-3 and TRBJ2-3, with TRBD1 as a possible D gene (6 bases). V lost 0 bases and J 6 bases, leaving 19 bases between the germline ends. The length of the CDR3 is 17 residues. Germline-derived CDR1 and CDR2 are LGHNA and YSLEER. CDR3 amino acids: CASSQERTGRPSDTQYF. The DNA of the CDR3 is TGCGCCAGCAGCCAAGAAAGAACAGGGCGGCCTTCGGATACGCAGTATTTT.

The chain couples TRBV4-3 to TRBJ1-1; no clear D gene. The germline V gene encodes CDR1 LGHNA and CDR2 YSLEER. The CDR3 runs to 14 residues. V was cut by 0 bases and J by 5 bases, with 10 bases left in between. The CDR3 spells CASSQDPRGTEAFF. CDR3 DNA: TGCGCCAGCAGCCAAGACCCAAGAGGGACTGAAGCTTTCTTT.

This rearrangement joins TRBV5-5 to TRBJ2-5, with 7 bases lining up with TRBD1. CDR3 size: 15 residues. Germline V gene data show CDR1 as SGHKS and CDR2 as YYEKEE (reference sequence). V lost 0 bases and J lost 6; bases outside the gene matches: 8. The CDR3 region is CASSLEGAREQTQYF. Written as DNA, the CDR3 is TGTGCCAGCAGCTTGGAGGGGGCGCGAGAGCAGACCCAGTACTTC.

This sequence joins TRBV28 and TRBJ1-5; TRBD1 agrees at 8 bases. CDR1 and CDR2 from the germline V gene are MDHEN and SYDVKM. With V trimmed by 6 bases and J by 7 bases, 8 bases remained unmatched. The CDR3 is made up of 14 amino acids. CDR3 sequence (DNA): TGTGCCAGCAGCTCCGGACAGGGAGTGCAGCCCCAGCATTTT. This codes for CASSSGQGVQPQHF. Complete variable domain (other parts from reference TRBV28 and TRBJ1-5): DVKVTQSSRYLVKRTGEKVFLECVQDMDHENMFWYRQDPGLGLRLIYFSYDVKMKEKGDIPEGYSVSREKKERFSLILESASTNQTSMYLCASSSGQGVQPQHFGDGTRLSIL.

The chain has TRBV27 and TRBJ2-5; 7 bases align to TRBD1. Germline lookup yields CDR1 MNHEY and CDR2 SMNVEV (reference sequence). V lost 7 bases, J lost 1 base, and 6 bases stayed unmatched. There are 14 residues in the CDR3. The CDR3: CASNPGQTQETQYF. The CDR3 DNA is TGTGCCAGCAACCCGGGACAGACCCAAGAGACCCAGTACTTC.

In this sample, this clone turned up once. The CDR3 nucleotides are TGCGCCAGCAGCCAAGCGGGAGGGTTGAACACTGAAGCTTTCTTT. This sequence encodes CASSQAGGLNTEAFF. The gene calls are TRBV4-3 and TRBJ1-1; D is unclear. The CDR3 contains 15 residues. Between the trimmed V and J ends, which lost 1 base and 0 bases, there was a span of 9 bases. The germline V gene has CDR1 LGHNA and CDR2 YSLEER.

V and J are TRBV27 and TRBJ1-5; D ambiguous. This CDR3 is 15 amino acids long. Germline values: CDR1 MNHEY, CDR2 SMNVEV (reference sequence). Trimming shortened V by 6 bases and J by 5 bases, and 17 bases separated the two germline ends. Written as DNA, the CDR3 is TGTGCCAGCAGGGATCGGGCAGCTAGTTATCAGCCCCAGCATTTT. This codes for CASRDRAASYQPQHF.

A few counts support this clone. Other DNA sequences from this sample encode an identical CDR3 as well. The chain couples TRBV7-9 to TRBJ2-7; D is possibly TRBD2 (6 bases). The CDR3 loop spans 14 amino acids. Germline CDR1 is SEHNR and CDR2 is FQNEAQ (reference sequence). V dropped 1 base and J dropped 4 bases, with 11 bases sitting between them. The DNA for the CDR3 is TGTGCCAGCAGCTTAGGGGGTCTAGCGTACGAGCAGTACTTC. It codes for CASSLGGLAYEQYF.

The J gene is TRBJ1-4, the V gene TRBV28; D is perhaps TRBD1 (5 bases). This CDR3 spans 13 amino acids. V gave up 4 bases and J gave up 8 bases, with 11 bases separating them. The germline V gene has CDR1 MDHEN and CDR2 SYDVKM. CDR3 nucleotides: TGTGCCAGCAGTTGGGGGGTGAGAGAAAAACTGTTTTTT. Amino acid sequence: CASSWGVREKLFF.

CDR3 nucleotides: TGTGCCAGCAGCTTGAGACAGGGGCATCTCTATGGCTACACCTTC. This sequence encodes CASSLRQGHLYGYTF. The J gene is TRBJ1-2, the V gene TRBV5-7; 8 nucleotides match TRBD1. TRBV5-7 falls under the ORF class, with uncertain function. This CDR3 contains 15 residues. J was trimmed by 4 bases and V by 1 base; bases with no gene match: 6.

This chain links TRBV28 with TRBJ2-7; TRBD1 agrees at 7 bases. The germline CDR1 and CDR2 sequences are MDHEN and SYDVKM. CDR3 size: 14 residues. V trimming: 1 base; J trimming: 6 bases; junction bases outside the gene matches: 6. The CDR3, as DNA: TGTGCCAGCAGTTTATCTTGGACAGGAGGCGAGCAGTACTTC. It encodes CASSLSWTGGEQYF.

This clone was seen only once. The CDR3 DNA is TGTGCCAGCAGCCTGGGCGGGGGCCGCCATGACACTGAAGCTTTCTTT. Protein: CASSLGGGRHDTEAFF. The chain recombines TRBV7-2 with TRBJ1-1; D is perhaps TRBD1 (6 bases). The CDR3 covers 16 residues. The V gene lost 5 bases and the J gene lost 3 bases, with 19 bases spanning the gap. CDR1 SGHTA and CDR2 FQGNSA come from the germline V gene.

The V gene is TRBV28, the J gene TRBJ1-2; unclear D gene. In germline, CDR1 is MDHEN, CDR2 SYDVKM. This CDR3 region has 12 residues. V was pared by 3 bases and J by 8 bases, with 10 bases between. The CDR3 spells CASSFRGSGYTF. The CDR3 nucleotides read TGTGCCAGCAGTTTTCGGGGATCCGGCTACACCTTC.

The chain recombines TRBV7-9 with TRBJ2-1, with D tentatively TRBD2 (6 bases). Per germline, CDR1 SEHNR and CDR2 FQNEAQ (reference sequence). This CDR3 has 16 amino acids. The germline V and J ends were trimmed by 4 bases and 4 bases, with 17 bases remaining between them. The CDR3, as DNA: TGTGCCAGCAGCTCACGGGAGCGGGTCTCATACAATGAGCAGTTCTTC. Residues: CASSSRERVSYNEQFF.

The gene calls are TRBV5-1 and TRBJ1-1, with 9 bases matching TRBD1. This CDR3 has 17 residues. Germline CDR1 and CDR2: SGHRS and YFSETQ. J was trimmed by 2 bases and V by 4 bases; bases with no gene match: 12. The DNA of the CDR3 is TGCGCCAGCAGCAGTATGGGGACAGGGAGGATAAACACTGAAGCTTTCTTT. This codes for CASSSMGTGRINTEAFF.

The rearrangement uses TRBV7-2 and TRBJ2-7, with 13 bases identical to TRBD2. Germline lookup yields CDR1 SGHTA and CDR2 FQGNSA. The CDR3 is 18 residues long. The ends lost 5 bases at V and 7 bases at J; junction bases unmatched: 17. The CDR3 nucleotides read TGTGCCAGCAGCCCTATCAACTATCGACTAGCGGGAGGACTGGAGCAGTACTTC. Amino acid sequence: CASSPINYRLAGGLEQYF.

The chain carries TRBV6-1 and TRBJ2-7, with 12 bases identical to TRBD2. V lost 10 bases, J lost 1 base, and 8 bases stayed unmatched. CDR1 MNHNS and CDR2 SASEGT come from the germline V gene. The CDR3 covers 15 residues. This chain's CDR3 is CATSTSGSISYEQYF. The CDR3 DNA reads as TGTGCCACCTCGACTAGCGGGAGTATATCCTACGAGCAGTACTTC.